This T cell receptor beta chain was observed in a study of blood T cell repertoires in COVID-19. Sequenced by immunoSEQ multiplex PCR; TCRdb stores in-frame clones only, minus some. The data contain approximately 250,000 clones, about 91% of them singletons. The CDR3 sequence is 17 residues long. Germline V gene lookup returns CDR1 SGHNT and CDR2 YENEEA. The V end was cut by 3 bases, the J end by 0 bases, with 16 bases between. The participants were between about 18 and 100 years old and came from about two dozen US areas. Sequencing was carried out using PBMCs or T cells enriched from blood (not recorded which). The chain uses TRBV11-3 and TRBJ2-3; maybe TRBD1 (5 bases). The TCR sequence derives from a woman in her forties with acute COVID-19. This CDR3 is CASSFTPDTFSTDTQYF. CDR3 in DNA: TGTGCCAGCAGCTTTACTCCGGACACCTTTAGCACAGATACGCAGTATTTT.